This entry features one T cell receptor beta chain sequence. The antigen remains unidentified. The CDR3 is made up of 14 amino acids. Germline V gives CDR1 MNHEY, CDR2 SVGAGI. Trimming removed 3 bases at V and 5 bases at J, with 8 bases between. This record comes from a study of STAT5B mutations in CD4+ large granular lymphocyte leukemia. General observations from the study: No patients shared main leukemic clonotypes, though 25% to 30% appeared at low frequency elsewhere.

Sequenced by immunoSEQ multiplex PCR; TCRdb stores in-frame clones only, minus some. Of nearly 45,000 clones in the sample, around 85% are singletons; the top ten hold about 2.8%. The chain employs TRBV6-5 and TRBJ2-6; D remains unclear. Sample: CD4+ T cells from blood buffy coats. The source is a human donor in good health. CDR3 in amino acids: CASSYDGRANVLTF. CDR3 nucleotides: TGTGCCAGCAGTTATGACGGTAGGGCCAACGTCCTGACTTTC.